There are a few counts of the clone carrying this T cell receptor (beta chain). The data belong to a study of cytomegalovirus exposure and HLA in healthy donors. This CDR3 comprises 14 residues. V lost 2 bases and J 0 bases, leaving 7 bases between the germline ends. From germline, CDR1 is SGHTA and CDR2 FQGTGA. This PCR relied on a set of 60 Vbeta primers and 13 Jbeta primers. Generated by immunoSEQ multiplex PCR, the TCRdb table keeps only in-frame clones and is missing some. The sample lists some 150,000 clones; 55% to 80% were seen once. This sequence joins TRBV7-3 and TRBJ1-1; weak D call: TRBD1 (5 bases). Material for sequencing was PBMCs. The TCR comes from a woman between 55 and 75 years old in good health and CMV-seropositive. The CDR3 sequence is CASSLAGVNTEAFF. The CDR3 DNA follows: TGTGCCAGCAGCTTAGCGGGGGTGAACACTGAAGCTTTCTTT.